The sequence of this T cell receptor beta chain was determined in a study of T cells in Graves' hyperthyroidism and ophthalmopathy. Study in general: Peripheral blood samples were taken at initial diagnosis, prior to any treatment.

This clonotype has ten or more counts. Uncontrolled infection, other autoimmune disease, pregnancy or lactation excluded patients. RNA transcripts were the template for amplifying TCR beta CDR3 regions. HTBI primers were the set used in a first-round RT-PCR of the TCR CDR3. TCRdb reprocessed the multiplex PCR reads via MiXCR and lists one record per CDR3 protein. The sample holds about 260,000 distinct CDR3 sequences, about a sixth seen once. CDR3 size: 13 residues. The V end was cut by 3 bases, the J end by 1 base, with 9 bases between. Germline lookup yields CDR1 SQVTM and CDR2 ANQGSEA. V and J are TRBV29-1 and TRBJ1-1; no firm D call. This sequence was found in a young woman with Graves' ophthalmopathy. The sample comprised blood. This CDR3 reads CSVEGYGNTEAFF. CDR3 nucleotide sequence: TGCAGCGTTGAGGGCTACGGGAACACTGAAGCTTTCTTT.